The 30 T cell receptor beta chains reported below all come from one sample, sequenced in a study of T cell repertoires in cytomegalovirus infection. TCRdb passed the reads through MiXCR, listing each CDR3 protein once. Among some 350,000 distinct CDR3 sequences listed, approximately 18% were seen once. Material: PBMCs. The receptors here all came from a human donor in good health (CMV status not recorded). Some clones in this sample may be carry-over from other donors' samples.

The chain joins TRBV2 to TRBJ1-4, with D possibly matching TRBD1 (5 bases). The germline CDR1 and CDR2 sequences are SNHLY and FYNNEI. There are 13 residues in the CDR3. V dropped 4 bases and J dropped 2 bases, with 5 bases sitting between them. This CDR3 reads CASSGQTNEKLFF. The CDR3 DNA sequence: TGTGCCAGCAGTGGACAGACTAATGAAAAACTGTTTTTT.

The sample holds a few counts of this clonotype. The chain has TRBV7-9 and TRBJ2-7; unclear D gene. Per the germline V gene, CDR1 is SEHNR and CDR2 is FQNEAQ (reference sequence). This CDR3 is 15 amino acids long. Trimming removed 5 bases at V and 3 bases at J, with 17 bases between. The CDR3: CASSGPRGSSYEQYF. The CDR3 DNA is TGTGCCAGCAGCGGACCGCGTGGCAGCAGCTACGAGCAGTACTTC.

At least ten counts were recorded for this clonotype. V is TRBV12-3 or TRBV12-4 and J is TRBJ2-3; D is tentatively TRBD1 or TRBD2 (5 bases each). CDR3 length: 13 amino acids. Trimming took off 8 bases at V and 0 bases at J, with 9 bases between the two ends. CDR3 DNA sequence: TGTGCCAGCCGACGGGACAGCACAGATACGCAGTATTTT. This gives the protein CASRRDSTDTQYF.

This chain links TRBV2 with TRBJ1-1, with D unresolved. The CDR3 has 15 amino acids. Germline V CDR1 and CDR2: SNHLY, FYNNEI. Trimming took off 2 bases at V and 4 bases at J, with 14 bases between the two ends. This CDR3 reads CASSEFVVISTEAFF. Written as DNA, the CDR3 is TGTGCCAGCAGTGAATTTGTCGTGATTAGCACTGAAGCTTTCTTT.

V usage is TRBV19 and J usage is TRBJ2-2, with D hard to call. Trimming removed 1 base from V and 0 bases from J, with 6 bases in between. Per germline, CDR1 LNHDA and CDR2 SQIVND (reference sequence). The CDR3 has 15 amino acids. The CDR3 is CASSIGQTNTGELFF. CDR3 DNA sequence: TGTGCCAGTAGTATAGGGCAGACGAACACCGGGGAGCTGTTTTTT.

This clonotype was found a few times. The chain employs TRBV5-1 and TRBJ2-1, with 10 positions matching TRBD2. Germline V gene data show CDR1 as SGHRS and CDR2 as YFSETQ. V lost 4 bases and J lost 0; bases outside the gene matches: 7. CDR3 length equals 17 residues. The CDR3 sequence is CASSPGLAAISYNEQFF. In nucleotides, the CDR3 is TGCGCCAGCAGCCCAGGACTAGCGGCCATCTCCTACAATGAGCAGTTCTTC.

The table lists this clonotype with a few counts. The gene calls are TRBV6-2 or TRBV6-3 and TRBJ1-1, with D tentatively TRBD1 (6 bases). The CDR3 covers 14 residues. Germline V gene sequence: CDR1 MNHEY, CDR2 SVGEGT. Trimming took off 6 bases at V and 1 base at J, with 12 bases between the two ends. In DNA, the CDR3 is TGTGCCAGCAGGCCTAGGACAGCGAACACTGAAGCTTTCTTT. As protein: CASRPRTANTEAFF.

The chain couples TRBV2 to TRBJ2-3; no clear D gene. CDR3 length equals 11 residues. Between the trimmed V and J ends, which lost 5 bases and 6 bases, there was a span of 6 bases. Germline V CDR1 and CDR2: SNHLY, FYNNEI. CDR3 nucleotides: TGTGCCAGCAGTATTTGGGATACGCAGTATTTT. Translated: CASSIWDTQYF.

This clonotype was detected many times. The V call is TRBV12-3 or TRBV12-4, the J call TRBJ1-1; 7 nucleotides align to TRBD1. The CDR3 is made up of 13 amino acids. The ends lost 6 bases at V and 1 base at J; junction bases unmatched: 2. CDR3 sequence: CASRGTANTEAFF. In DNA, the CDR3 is TGTGCCAGCAGAGGGACAGCGAACACTGAAGCTTTCTTT.

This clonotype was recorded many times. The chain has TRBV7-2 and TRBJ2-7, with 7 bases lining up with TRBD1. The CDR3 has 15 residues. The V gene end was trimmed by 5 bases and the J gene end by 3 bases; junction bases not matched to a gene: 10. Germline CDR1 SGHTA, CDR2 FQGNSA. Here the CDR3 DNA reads TGTGCCAGCAGCCTTTACCCGGGACAGATCTACGAGCAGTACTTC. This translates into CASSLYPGQIYEQYF. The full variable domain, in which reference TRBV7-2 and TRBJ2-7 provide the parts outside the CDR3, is GAGVSQSPSNKVTEKGKDVELRCDPISGHTALYWYRQSLGQGLEFLIYFQGNSAPDKSGLPSDRFSAERTGGSVSTLTIQRTQQEDSAVYLCASSLYPGQIYEQYFGPGTRLTVT.

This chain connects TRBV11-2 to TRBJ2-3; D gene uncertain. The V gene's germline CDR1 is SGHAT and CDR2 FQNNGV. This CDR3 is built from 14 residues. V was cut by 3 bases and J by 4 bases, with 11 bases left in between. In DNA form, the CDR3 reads TGTGCCAGCAGCTTTATAACAGCCGCAGATACGCAGTATTTT. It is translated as CASSFITAADTQYF.

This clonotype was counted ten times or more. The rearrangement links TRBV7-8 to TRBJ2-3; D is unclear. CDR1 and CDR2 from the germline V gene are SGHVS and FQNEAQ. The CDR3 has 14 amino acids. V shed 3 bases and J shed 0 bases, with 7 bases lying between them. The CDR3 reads CASSFGWSTDTQYF. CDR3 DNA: TGTGCCAGCAGCTTTGGGTGGAGCACAGATACGCAGTATTTT.

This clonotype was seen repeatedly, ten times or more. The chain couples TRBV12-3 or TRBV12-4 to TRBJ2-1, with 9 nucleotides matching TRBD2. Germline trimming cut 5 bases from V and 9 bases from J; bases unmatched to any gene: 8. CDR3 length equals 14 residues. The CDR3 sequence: CASSGVAGVGEQFF. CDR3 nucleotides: TGTGCCAGCAGTGGAGTAGCGGGAGTGGGTGAGCAGTTCTTC.

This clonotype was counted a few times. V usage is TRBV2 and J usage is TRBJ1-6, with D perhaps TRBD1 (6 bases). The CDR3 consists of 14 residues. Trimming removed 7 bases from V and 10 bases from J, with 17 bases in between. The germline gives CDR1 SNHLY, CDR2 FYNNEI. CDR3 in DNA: TGTGCCAGCAATATAAAGGGGGGGACCTCACCCCTCCACTTT. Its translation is CASNIKGGTSPLHF.

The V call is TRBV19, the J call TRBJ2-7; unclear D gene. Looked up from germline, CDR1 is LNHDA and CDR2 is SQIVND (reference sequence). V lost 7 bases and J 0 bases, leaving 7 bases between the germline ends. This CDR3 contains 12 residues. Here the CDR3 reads CASKASSYEQYF. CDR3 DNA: TGTGCCAGTAAGGCGAGCTCCTACGAGCAGTACTTC.

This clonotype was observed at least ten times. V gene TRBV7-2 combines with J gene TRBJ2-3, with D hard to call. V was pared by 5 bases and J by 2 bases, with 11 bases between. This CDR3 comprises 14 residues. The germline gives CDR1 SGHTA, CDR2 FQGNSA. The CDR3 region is CASSLAADTDTQYF. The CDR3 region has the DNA TGTGCCAGCAGCCTGGCTGCGGACACAGATACGCAGTATTTT. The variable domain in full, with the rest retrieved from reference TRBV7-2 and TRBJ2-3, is GAGVSQSPSNKVTEKGKDVELRCDPISGHTALYWYRQSLGQGLEFLIYFQGNSAPDKSGLPSDRFSAERTGGSVSTLTIQRTQQEDSAVYLCASSLAADTDTQYFGPGTRLTVL.

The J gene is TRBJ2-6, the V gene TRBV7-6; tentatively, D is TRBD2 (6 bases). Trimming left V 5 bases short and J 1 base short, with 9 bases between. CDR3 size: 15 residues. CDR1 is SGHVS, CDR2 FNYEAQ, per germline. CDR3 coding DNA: TGTGCCAGCAGCGCTGGGGGGTCTGGGGCCAACGTCCTGACTTTC. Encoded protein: CASSAGGSGANVLTF.

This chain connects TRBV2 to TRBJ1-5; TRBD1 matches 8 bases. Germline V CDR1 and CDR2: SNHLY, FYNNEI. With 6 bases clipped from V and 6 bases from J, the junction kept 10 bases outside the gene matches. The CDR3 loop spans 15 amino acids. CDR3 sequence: CASSARTGIGQPQHF. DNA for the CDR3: TGTGCCAGCAGCGCCCGGACAGGGATCGGTCAGCCCCAGCATTTT.

Here the CDR3 DNA reads TGCAGCATCGGGATTGAGGCCTACAATGAGCAGTTCTTC. Amino acids: CSIGIEAYNEQFF. The J gene is TRBJ2-1, the V gene TRBV29-1, with D tentatively TRBD2 (5 bases). Trimming removed 8 bases at V and 2 bases at J, with 13 bases between. CDR1 and CDR2 (germline): SQVTM, ANQGSEA. The CDR3 has 13 residues.

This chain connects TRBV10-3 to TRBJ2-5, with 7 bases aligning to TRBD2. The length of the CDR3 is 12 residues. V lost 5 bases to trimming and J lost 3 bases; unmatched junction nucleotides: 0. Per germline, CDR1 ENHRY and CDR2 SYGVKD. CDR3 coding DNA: TGTGCCATCAGTAGCGGGAAAGAGACCCAGTACTTC. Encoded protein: CAISSGKETQYF.

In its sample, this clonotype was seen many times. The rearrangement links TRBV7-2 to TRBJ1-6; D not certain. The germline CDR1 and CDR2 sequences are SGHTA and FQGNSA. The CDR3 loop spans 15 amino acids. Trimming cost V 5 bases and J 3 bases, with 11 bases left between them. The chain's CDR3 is CASSLRHLYNSPLHF. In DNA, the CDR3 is TGTGCCAGCAGCCTGAGACATCTCTATAATTCACCCCTCCACTTT.

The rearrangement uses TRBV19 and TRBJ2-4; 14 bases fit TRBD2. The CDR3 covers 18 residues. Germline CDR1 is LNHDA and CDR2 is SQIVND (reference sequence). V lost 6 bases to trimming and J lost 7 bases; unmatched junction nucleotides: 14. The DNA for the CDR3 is TGTGCCAGTAGCCATCTACCCGGGACTAGCGGGAGACAGAACATTCAGTACTTC. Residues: CASSHLPGTSGRQNIQYF.

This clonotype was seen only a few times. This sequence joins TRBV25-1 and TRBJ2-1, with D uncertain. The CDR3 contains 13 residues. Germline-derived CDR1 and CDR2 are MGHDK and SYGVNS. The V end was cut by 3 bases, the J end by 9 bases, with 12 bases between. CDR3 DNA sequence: TGTGCCAGCAGTGAGTCGAGGCGCGGTGAGCAGTTCTTC. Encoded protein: CASSESRRGEQFF. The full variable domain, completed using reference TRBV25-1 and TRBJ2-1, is EADIYQTPRYLVIGTGKKITLECSQTMGHDKMYWYQQDPGMELHLIHYSYGVNSTEKGDLSSESTVSRIRTEHFPLTLESARPSHTSQYLCASSESRRGEQFFGPGTRLTVL.

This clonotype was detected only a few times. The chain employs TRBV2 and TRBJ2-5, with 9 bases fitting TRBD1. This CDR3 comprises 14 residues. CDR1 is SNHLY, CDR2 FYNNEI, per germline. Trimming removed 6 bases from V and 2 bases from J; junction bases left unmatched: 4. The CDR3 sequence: CASRRDRAQETQYF. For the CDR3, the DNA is TGTGCCAGCAGAAGGGACAGGGCACAAGAGACCCAGTACTTC.

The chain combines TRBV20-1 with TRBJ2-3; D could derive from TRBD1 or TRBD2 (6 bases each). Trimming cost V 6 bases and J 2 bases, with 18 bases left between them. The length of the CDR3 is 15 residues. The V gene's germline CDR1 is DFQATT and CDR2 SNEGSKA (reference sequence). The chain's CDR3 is CSAEGGPQVTDTQYF. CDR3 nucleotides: TGCAGTGCAGAGGGGGGCCCCCAAGTCACAGATACGCAGTATTTT.

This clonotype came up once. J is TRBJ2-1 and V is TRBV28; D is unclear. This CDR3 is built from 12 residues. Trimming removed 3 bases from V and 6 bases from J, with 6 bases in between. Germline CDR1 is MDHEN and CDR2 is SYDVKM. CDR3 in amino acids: CASSFSANEQFF. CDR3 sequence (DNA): TGTGCCAGCAGTTTTTCGGCCAATGAGCAGTTCTTC.

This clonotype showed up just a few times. CDR3 nucleotide sequence: TGTGCCAGCAGCCTAATCGACAGTTCCTATGGCTACACCTTC. Translating gives CASSLIDSSYGYTF. The J gene is TRBJ1-2, the V gene TRBV4-2; tentatively, D is TRBD1 (5 bases). There are 14 residues in the CDR3. The V end was cut by 4 bases, the J end by 4 bases, with 13 bases between. Looked up from germline, CDR1 is LGHNA and CDR2 is YNFKEQ.

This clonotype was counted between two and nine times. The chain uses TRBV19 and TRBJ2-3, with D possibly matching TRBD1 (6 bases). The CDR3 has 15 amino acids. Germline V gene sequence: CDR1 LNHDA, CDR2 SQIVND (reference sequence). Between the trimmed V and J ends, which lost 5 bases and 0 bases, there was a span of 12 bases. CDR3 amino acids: CASSLGQQSTDTQYF. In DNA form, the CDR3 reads TGTGCCAGTAGTCTTGGACAGCAAAGCACAGATACGCAGTATTTT.

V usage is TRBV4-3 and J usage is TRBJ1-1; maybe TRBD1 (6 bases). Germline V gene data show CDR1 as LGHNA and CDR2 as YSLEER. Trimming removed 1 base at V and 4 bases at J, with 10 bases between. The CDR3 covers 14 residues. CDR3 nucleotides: TGCGCCAGCAGCCAAGCTGGAGGGGGCACTGAAGCTTTCTTT. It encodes CASSQAGGGTEAFF.

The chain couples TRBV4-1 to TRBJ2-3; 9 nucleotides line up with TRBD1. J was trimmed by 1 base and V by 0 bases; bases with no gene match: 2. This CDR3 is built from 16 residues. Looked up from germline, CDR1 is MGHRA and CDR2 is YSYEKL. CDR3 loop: CASSQDRDRGTDTQYF. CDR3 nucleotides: TGCGCCAGCAGCCAAGATCGGGACAGGGGCACAGATACGCAGTATTTT.